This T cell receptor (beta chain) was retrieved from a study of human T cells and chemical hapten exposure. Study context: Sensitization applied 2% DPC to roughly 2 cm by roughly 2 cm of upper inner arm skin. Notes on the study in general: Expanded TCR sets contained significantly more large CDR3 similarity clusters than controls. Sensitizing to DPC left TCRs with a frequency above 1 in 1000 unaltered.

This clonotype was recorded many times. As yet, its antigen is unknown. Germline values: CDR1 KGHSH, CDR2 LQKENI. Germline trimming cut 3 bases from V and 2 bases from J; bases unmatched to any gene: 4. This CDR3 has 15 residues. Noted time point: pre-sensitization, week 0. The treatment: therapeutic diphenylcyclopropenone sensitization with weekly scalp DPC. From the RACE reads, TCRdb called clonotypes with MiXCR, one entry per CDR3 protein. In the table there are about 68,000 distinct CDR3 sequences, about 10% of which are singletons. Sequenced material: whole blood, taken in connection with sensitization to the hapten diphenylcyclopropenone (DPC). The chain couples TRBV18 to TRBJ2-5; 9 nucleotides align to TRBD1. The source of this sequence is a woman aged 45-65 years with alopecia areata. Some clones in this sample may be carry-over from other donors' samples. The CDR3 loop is CASSPLTGGQETQYF. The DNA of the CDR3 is TGTGCCAGCTCACCCCTGACAGGGGGACAAGAGACCCAGTACTTC.